The sequence of this T cell receptor beta chain was determined in a study of blood T cell repertoires in COVID-19. Produced via immunoSEQ multiplex PCR; TCRdb's table is partial and in-frame only. The sample has 250,000 to 350,000 clones, around 85% seen once. In germline, CDR1 is SNHLY, CDR2 FYNNEI. Trimming took 7 bases from V and 3 from J; bases not matched to a gene: 11. This CDR3 region has 15 residues. This clonotype originated in a woman aged 50 to 60 who had recovered from COVID-19. Sequencing input: PBMCs or T cells enriched from blood (not recorded which). The chain employs TRBV2 and TRBJ1-2; 7 bases are a match to TRBD1. Here the CDR3 reads CASTRVGQSYYGYTF. CDR3 nucleotide sequence: TGTGCCAGCACTCGAGTGGGACAGAGTTACTATGGCTACACCTTC.